This TCR beta chain was captured in a study of blood T cell repertoires in COVID-19. Across the whole study: Samples came from the United States, Italy and Spain, spanning acute and convalescent COVID-19. Sample material is recorded as cDNA or gDNA derived from T cells, B-cell-depleted T cells, or PBMCs.

Seattle researchers signed up patients amid active infection and tracked them longitudinally. In the study's own analysis: Amplified reference gene primers provided the basis for estimating nucleated cell counts. Sequencing used immunoSEQ multiplex PCR; TCRdb keeps in-frame clones, though not all of them. The D gene and trimming were derived from the DNA, and the V and J assignments and clone size from that table. This sample has approximately 190,000 clones; more than 75% occur once, and the top ten carry about 8%. This TCR was recovered from a woman aged 60 to 75 with COVID-19, enrolled during active disease. Specimen: peripheral blood.

CDR3 sequence (DNA): TGTGCCAGCAGCCAAGTCATGACATCTTACGAGCAGTACTTC. This encodes CASSQVMTSYEQYF. The chain is built from TRBV3-1 (or the pseudogene TRBV3-2) and TRBJ2-7; D is undetermined. Germline values: CDR1 LGHDT, CDR2 YNNKEL (reference sequence). The CDR3 is made up of 14 amino acids. The V end was cut by 1 base, the J end by 4 bases, with 11 bases between.